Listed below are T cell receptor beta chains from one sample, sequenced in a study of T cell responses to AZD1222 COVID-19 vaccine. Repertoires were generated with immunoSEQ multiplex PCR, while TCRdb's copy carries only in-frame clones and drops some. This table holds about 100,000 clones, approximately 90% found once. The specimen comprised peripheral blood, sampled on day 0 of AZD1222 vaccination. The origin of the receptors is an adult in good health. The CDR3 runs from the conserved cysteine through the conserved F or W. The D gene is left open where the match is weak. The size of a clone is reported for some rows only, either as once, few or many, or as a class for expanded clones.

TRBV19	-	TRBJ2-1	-	CASSINVGGPSEQFF	TGTGCCAGTAGTATTAACGTGGGGGGGCCCAGCGAGCAGTTCTTC
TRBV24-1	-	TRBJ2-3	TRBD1	CATRAQGAVGDTQYF	TGTGCCACCAGAGCCCAGGGGGCGGTTGGAGATACGCAGTATTTT
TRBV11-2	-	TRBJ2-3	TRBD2	CASSLSGTTLARRYF	TGTGCCAGCAGCTTGAGCGGGACTACTCTAGCAAGACGGTATTTT
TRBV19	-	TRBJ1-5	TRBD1	CASTSPGQDNQPQHF	TGTGCCAGTACCTCCCCGGGACAGGACAATCAGCCCCAGCATTTT
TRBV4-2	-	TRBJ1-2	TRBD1	CASSQDDRGENYGYTF	TGTGCCAGCAGCCAGGACGACAGGGGGGAAAACTATGGCTACACCTTC
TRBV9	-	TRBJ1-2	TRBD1	CASSLRTGGGNYGYTF	TGTGCCAGCAGCCTCCGGACAGGGGGCGGGAACTATGGCTACACCTTC
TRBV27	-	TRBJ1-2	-	CASSQRPDFYGYTF	TGTGCCAGCAGTCAGCGCCCAGATTTTTATGGCTACACCTTC
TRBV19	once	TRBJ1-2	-	CASSTGQANYGYTF	TGTGCCAGTAGTACGGGACAAGCTAACTATGGCTACACCTTC
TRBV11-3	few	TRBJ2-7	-	CASSFSSSTEQYF	TGTGCCAGCAGCTTCTCTTCTAGCACCGAGCAGTACTTC
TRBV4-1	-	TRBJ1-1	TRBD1	CASSPRTGTGGKVAEAFF	TGCGCCAGCAGCCCTAGAACCGGGACAGGGGGCAAGGTCGCTGAAGCTTTCTTT
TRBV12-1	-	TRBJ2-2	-	CASSFWRERANTGELFF	TGTGCCAGCAGCTTTTGGAGGGAACGTGCGAACACCGGGGAGCTGTTTTTT
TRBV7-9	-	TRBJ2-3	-	CASNPGHTQYF	TGTGCCAGCAACCCCGGACATACGCAGTATTTT
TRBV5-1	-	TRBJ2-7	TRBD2	CATSPSGGSYEQYF	TGCGCCACCTCTCCTAGCGGGGGTTCCTACGAGCAGTACTTC
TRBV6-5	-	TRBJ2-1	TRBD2	CASSPSGGYNEQFF	TGTGCCAGCAGTCCTAGCGGGGGTTACAATGAGCAGTTCTTC
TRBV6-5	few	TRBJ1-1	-	CASSYRPVFMNTEAFF	TGTGCCAGCAGTTACCGACCGGTATTCATGAACACTGAAGCTTTCTTT
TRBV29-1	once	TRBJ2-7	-	CSALGMTGFDEQYF	TGCAGCGCTCTAGGTATGACGGGCTTTGACGAGCAGTACTTC
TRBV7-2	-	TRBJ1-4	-	CASSLNGVINEKLFF	TGTGCCAGCAGCTTAAATGGGGTGATTAATGAAAAACTGTTTTTT
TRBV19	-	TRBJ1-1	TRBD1	CASRGTGDVNTEAFF	TGTGCCAGTAGGGGGACAGGGGATGTGAACACTGAAGCTTTCTTT
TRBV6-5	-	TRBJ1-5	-	CASSLNQPQHF	TGTGCCAGCAGTCTTAATCAGCCCCAGCATTTT
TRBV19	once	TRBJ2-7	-	CATSSGSYEQYF	TGTGCCACCTCTTCGGGCTCCTACGAGCAGTACTTC